This T cell receptor beta chain stems from a study of human T cells and chemical hapten exposure. Study context: On the upper back, patch tests were applied with 0.01% DPC and read at 6 days.

The CDR3 has 13 residues. With 6 bases removed from V and 10 bases from J, the gap between germline ends came to 16 bases. Germline V CDR1 and CDR2: MNHEY, SMNVEV (reference sequence). There are many counts of this clonotype. The antigen is unknown. Described time point: patch test 2, 6 weeks after DPC sensitization. Noted treatment: therapeutic diphenylcyclopropenone sensitization with weekly scalp DPC. Via MiXCR, TCRdb re-called the RACE reads, giving one row per CDR3 protein. The sample has about 55,000 distinct CDR3 sequences, about 10% seen once; the top ten hold about 1.7%. Study-level points and caveats: Expanded TCRs created a significantly greater count of big CDR3 similarity clusters than controls did.

V gene TRBV27 combines with J gene TRBJ2-1; no reliable D call. This TCR was sampled from a woman between 50 and 59 years old with alopecia areata. Some clones in this sample may be carry-over from other donors' samples. Sequenced material: whole blood, taken in connection with sensitization to the hapten diphenylcyclopropenone (DPC). The CDR3: CASRASWVTEQFF. CDR3 sequence (DNA): TGTGCCAGCAGGGCTTCGTGGGTCACGGAGCAGTTCTTC.